This T cell receptor (beta chain) was sequenced for a study of T cell repertoires in cytomegalovirus infection. General study results and limits: In two of eight donors, the top clonotype was HLA-C-restricted CMV-specific.

In regard to this clonotype: The antigen is not known.

Each CDR3 protein gets one entry after TCRdb re-called the reads with MiXCR. In the table there are approximately 120,000 distinct CDR3 sequences, approximately 30% of which are singletons. V gave up 2 bases and J gave up 4 bases; unmatched junction bases: 6. The CDR3 contains 17 residues. Germline V CDR1 and CDR2: SGHNT, YENEEA. Here the sequenced sample was CD8+ T cells from cultured PBMCs, taken from culture after CMV antigen stimulation. The sequence derives from a human donor in good health (CMV status not recorded). Some clones in this sample may be carry-over from other donors' samples. The chain links TRBV11-3 to TRBJ2-1; 12 bases align to TRBD2. Written as DNA, the CDR3 is TGTGCCAGCAGCTTACACTCTAGCGGGGGGGTGTACAATGAGCAGTTCTTC. Amino acids: CASSLHSSGGVYNEQFF.